Listed here are 25 T cell receptor beta chains from one sample, sequenced in a study of beta chain features in type 1 diabetes. TCRB transcripts that were expressed got sequenced, as all of the isolated RNA had been reverse transcribed. The repertoire was sequenced with immunoSEQ multiplex PCR; TCRdb's copy has only in-frame clones and lacks some. The sample has under 250,000 clones; 9.5% to 13% are singletons. Sequenced input: central memory CD4+ T cells from blood. These receptors came from a man between 18 and 29 years old in good health.

This clone has only a few counts. The chain joins TRBV11-2 to TRBJ2-2; tentative D call: TRBD2 (5 bases). Deletions cut 4 bases from V and 6 bases from J, with 15 bases between. The CDR3 has 15 residues. Germline V gene data show CDR1 as SGHAT and CDR2 as FQNNGV. DNA of the CDR3: TGTGCCAGCAGCTGGACTGGGCTTGGGGCCGGGGAGCTGTTTTTT. Translated: CASSWTGLGAGELFF.

The chain combines TRBV4-3 with TRBJ1-1, with no clear D. V was clipped by 0 bases and J by 1 base, with 12 bases between them. Germline V CDR1 and CDR2: LGHNA, YSLEER. The length of the CDR3 is 16 residues. The CDR3 region is CASSQDRSDWNTEAFF. The CDR3 DNA sequence: TGCGCCAGCAGCCAAGATCGTTCAGACTGGAACACTGAAGCTTTCTTT.

This clone is termed medium-sized. The gene calls are TRBV7-9 and TRBJ2-5; no clear D. The germline V and J ends were trimmed by 10 bases and 5 bases, with 11 bases remaining between them. The CDR3 loop spans 11 amino acids. Germline V CDR1 and CDR2: SEHNR, FQNEAQ (reference sequence). The CDR3 is CATQTLETQYF. The CDR3 DNA follows: TGTGCCACCCAGACTCTCGAGACCCAGTACTTC.

This clone occurred a few times. In the same sample, other DNA sequences code for this CDR3. The chain combines TRBV28 with TRBJ2-7; no definite D call. The germline V and J ends were trimmed by 2 bases and 4 bases, with 3 bases remaining between them. The CDR3 extends over 11 amino acids. Germline V gene lookup returns CDR1 MDHEN and CDR2 SYDVKM. The chain's CDR3 is CASSLKYEQYF. The CDR3 DNA sequence: TGTGCCAGCAGTTTAAAATACGAGCAGTACTTC.

The chain uses TRBV21-1 and TRBJ2-1; no DNA check was done on the table's D call, TRBD2. TRBV21-1 is termed a pseudogene. The length of the CDR3 is 15 residues. CDR3 bases: TGTGCCAGCAGCAAGGGCGGGAGGGCCTACAATGAGCAGTTCTTC. It yields the protein CASSKGGRAYNEQFF.

Regarding this clone: At the DNA level, this CDR3 is encoded by other sequences in the same sample as well. The gene calls are TRBV20-1 and TRBJ1-2, with D unresolved. In germline, CDR1 is DFQATT, CDR2 SNEGSKA (reference sequence). There are 10 residues in the CDR3. With 6 bases removed from V and 2 bases from J, the gap between germline ends came to 4 bases. CDR3 DNA sequence: TGCAGTGCCGGAAACTATGGCTACACCTTC. This sequence encodes CSAGNYGYTF.

The chain carries TRBV6-1 and TRBJ2-1; D is possibly TRBD2 (7 bases). CDR1 and CDR2 from the germline V gene are MNHNS and SASEGT. The CDR3 is made up of 15 amino acids. V shed 10 bases and J shed 4 bases, with 20 bases lying between them. CDR3 coding DNA: TGTGCCACCAATGCTGGGGGGGCAGCATACAATGAGCAGTTCTTC. Protein product: CATNAGGAAYNEQFF.

V gene TRBV4-1 combines with J gene TRBJ2-7; 11 bases are shared with TRBD2. The length of the CDR3 is 15 residues. Trimming cost V 1 base and J 4 bases; bases outside gene matches: 3. Germline V lookup: CDR1 MGHRA, CDR2 YSYEKL. The DNA of the CDR3 is TGCGCCAGCAGCCAAGCGGGACTAGCGGTATACGAGCAGTACTTC. It translates to CASSQAGLAVYEQYF.

This clone was seen a few times. The J gene is TRBJ2-1, the V gene TRBV6-5, with D perhaps matching TRBD2 (5 bases). The CDR3 runs to 16 residues. V was cut by 0 bases and J by 1 base, with 10 bases left in between. In germline, CDR1 is MNHEY, CDR2 SVGAGI. The CDR3 is CASSYSGSASYNEQFF. The CDR3 bases are TGTGCCAGCAGTTACTCGGGTAGCGCATCCTACAATGAGCAGTTCTTC.

The gene calls are TRBV4-2 and TRBJ1-4; D not certain. This CDR3 region has 14 residues. The germline gives CDR1 LGHNA, CDR2 YNFKEQ. The V end lost 0 bases, the J end lost 8 bases, and 10 bases lay between the germline ends. CDR3 in amino acids: CASSQESGREKLFF. CDR3 nucleotide sequence: TGTGCCAGCAGCCAAGAATCCGGGAGGGAAAAACTGTTTTTT.

CDR3 sequence: CASSESETVLNTEAFF. The CDR3, as DNA: TGTGCCAGCAGCGAAAGCGAGACCGTCCTGAACACTGAAGCTTTCTTT. The V call is TRBV21-1, the J call TRBJ1-1. TRBV21-1 has pseudogene status. CDR3 length: 16 amino acids.

The sample holds a few counts of this clone. The chain has TRBV19 and TRBJ1-5, with 7 bases identical to TRBD1. CDR1 is LNHDA, CDR2 SQIVND, per germline (reference sequence). The ends lost 2 bases at V and 3 bases at J; junction bases unmatched: 7. The CDR3 consists of 16 residues. CDR3 amino acids: CASSIKGGAVNQPQHF. CDR3 DNA sequence: TGTGCCAGTAGTATAAAAGGGGGCGCGGTCAATCAGCCCCAGCATTTT.

This clone came up many times. This rearrangement joins TRBV7-2 to TRBJ2-1; D gene unclear. This CDR3 has 13 amino acids. Trimming took 7 bases from V and 8 from J, leaving 15 bases between them. Germline lookup yields CDR1 SGHTA and CDR2 FQGNSA. The CDR3 sequence is CASKPSLFDEQFF. The CDR3 coding sequence is TGTGCCAGCAAGCCGAGTCTCTTTGATGAGCAGTTCTTC.

This chain links TRBV5-4 with TRBJ2-7; 14 nucleotides match TRBD2. Germline trimming cut 0 bases from V and 5 bases from J; bases unmatched to any gene: 4. The CDR3 totals 16 residues. Germline V gives CDR1 SGHNT, CDR2 YYREEE (reference sequence). DNA of the CDR3: TGTGCCAGCAGCTTGGTGGGACTAGCGGGAGTTAACGAGCAGTACTTC. Protein sequence: CASSLVGLAGVNEQYF.

This sequence joins TRBV5-6 and TRBJ1-3, with unresolved D. Germline assignment: CDR1 SGHDT and CDR2 YYEEEE. V shed 1 base and J shed 0 bases, with 2 bases lying between them. The CDR3 loop spans 13 amino acids. In DNA form, the CDR3 reads TGTGCCAGCAGCTTGTTCTCTGGAAACACCATATATTTT. This translates into CASSLFSGNTIYF.

This clone was seen only a few times. The genes are TRBV30 and TRBJ2-4; D uncertain. CDR1 is GTSNPN, CDR2 SVGIG, per germline (reference sequence). This CDR3 is 13 amino acids long. V shed 2 bases and J shed 6 bases, with 11 bases lying between them. CDR3 residues: CAWSIGPANIQYF. CDR3 coding DNA: TGTGCCTGGAGTATTGGGCCAGCAAACATTCAGTACTTC.

The chain couples TRBV5-1 to TRBJ2-7; the D gene could be TRBD1 or TRBD2 (5 bases each). Germline V lookup: CDR1 SGHRS, CDR2 YFSETQ. Trimming took 4 bases from V and 4 from J, leaving 12 bases between them. The CDR3 runs to 13 residues. The CDR3 DNA sequence: TGCGCCAGCAGCGTCGGGACGGCTTACGAGCAGTACTTC. Translating gives CASSVGTAYEQYF.

This clone appeared a few times. The same CDR3 also results from other DNA sequences found in this sample. The rearrangement uses TRBV7-2 and TRBJ2-1; 9 bases are a match to TRBD1. Per germline, CDR1 SGHTA and CDR2 FQGNSA. There are 15 residues in the CDR3. Trimming at V came to 5 bases and at J to 4 bases, leaving 6 bases not matched to a gene. The CDR3 loop is CASSPDRGSYNEQFF. CDR3 coding DNA: TGTGCCAGCAGCCCTGACAGGGGGTCATACAATGAGCAGTTCTTC.

This clone occurred a few times. In DNA form, the CDR3 reads TGCGCCAGCAGCTTGGCCGGGACTGGACCTTACGAGCAGTACTTC. This sequence encodes CASSLAGTGPYEQYF. This chain joins TRBV5-1 and TRBJ2-7; tentative D call: TRBD2 (6 bases). Germline CDR1 reads SGHRS; CDR2 reads YFSETQ. The V end lost 0 bases, the J end lost 4 bases, and 14 bases lay between the germline ends. The CDR3 has 15 amino acids.

This clone was counted a few times. V usage is TRBV4-2 and J usage is TRBJ2-1; TRBD2 might be the D (5 bases). Germline V CDR1 and CDR2: LGHNA, YNFKEQ. With 1 base removed from V and 6 bases from J, the gap between germline ends came to 19 bases. CDR3 length: 17 residues. The CDR3 loop is CASSQVRSGTHTNEQFF. In DNA form, the CDR3 reads TGTGCCAGCAGCCAAGTTCGGTCGGGAACGCACACCAATGAGCAGTTCTTC.

In regard to this clone: An end of the junction does not agree with germline; a read error may underlie this. The V gene is TRBV7-2, the J gene TRBJ2-1, with D uncertain. CDR3 length equals 17 residues. Germline assignment: CDR1 SGHTA and CDR2 FQGNSA. This CDR3 reads CASSQVPPNLGANEQFF. Written as DNA, the CDR3 is TGCGCCAGCAGCCAAGTGCCCCCTAACCTCGGCGCCAATGAGCAGTTCTTC. Filled out from reference TRBV7-2 and TRBJ2-1, the complete variable domain reads GAGVSQSPSNKVTEKGKDVELRCDPISGHTALYWYRQSLGQGLEFLIYFQGNSAPDKSGLPSDRFSAERTGGSVSTLTIQRTQQEDSAVYLCASSQVPPNLGANEQFFGPGTRLTVL.

This clone occurred a few times. The chain carries TRBV30 and TRBJ2-7; 7 nucleotides line up with TRBD2. Germline V CDR1 and CDR2: GTSNPN, SVGIG (reference sequence). V lost 4 bases to trimming and J lost 2 bases; unmatched junction nucleotides: 11. The CDR3 totals 15 residues. CDR3 sequence reads: CAWNPGSGFTYEQYF. As DNA, the CDR3 is TGTGCCTGGAATCCCGGTAGCGGGTTTACCTACGAGCAGTACTTC.

The sample holds a few counts of this clone. The chain has TRBV7-2 and TRBJ2-4, with no clear D. This CDR3 has 14 amino acids. CDR1 and CDR2 from the germline V gene are SGHTA and FQGNSA. V lost 2 bases and J lost 6, with 11 bases in between. The CDR3 reads CASSLTEKINIQYF. The CDR3 DNA follows: TGTGCCAGCAGCTTAACCGAAAAAATAAACATTCAGTACTTC. Together with reference TRBV7-2 and TRBJ2-4, the CDR3 gives the full variable domain: GAGVSQSPSNKVTEKGKDVELRCDPISGHTALYWYRQSLGQGLEFLIYFQGNSAPDKSGLPSDRFSAERTGGSVSTLTIQRTQQEDSAVYLCASSLTEKINIQYFGAGTRLSVL.

This clone occurred a few times. The chain employs TRBV30 and TRBJ2-7; TRBD2 matches 10 bases. The CDR3 is made up of 17 amino acids. CDR1 and CDR2 from the germline V gene are GTSNPN and SVGIG (reference sequence). V gave up 0 bases and J gave up 5 bases; unmatched junction bases: 13. CDR3 amino acids: CAWSVLPAGGLVHEQYF. CDR3 coding DNA: TGTGCCTGGAGTGTACTTCCAGCGGGAGGGCTGGTCCACGAGCAGTACTTC.

The chain combines TRBV7-2 with TRBJ2-5; 9 positions agree with TRBD2. This CDR3 has 15 amino acids. V shed 4 bases, J shed 5 bases, and the junction held 8 bases outside the gene matches. CDR1 is SGHTA and CDR2 is FQGNSA in the germline V gene. The CDR3 protein is CASSWASGIRETQYF. CDR3 nucleotides: TGTGCCAGCAGCTGGGCTAGCGGGATACGGGAGACCCAGTACTTC.